The 6 T cell receptor beta chains below all came from one sample that was sequenced in a study of spatial heterogeneity in lung cancer (dated by TCRdb to the late 2010s). Receptor amplification or capture employed 5' RACE. Sequencing used a NextSeq 500. TCRdb handled the public reads itself, with Q25 trimming in fastp and clone calling in MiXCR, and kept productive beta chains. Each record represents a unique CDR3 protein, reported with the most common genes and DNA among its rows. Present in this sample are about 5,800 distinct CDR3 sequences, about an eighth of which were seen just once. The top ten constitute around 20% of the sample. What this sample's time point label stands for: sample taken at primary tumor resection. This specimen was normal lung tissue next to the tumor, taken at surgery. These TCRs come from a female donor with early-stage non-small cell lung cancer.

This clonotype was detected many times. The CDR3: CASSLLRESRTTDTQYF. The CDR3, as DNA: TGTGCCAGCAGCTTACTCCGGGAAAGTAGGACCACAGATACGCAGTATTTT. The chain is built from TRBV11-2 and TRBJ2-3; maybe TRBD2 (5 bases). From germline, CDR1 is SGHAT and CDR2 FQNNGV. CDR3 length equals 17 residues. The V end lost 2 bases, the J end lost 2 bases, and 17 bases lay between the germline ends.

This clonotype was seen many times. The rearrangement joins TRBV7-9 to TRBJ2-3; D might be TRBD1 (8 bases). V lost 5 bases to trimming and J lost 2 bases, with 17 bases between them. Germline V gene sequence: CDR1 SEHNR, CDR2 FQNEAQ (reference sequence). The CDR3 covers 16 residues. The CDR3 loop is CASSGREDRATDTQYF. The CDR3 DNA follows: TGTGCCAGCAGCGGTCGGGAGGACAGGGCCACAGATACGCAGTATTTT.

By sample fraction, this clonotype is medium-sized. This chain links TRBV10-3 with TRBJ1-6; the match to TRBD1 covers 9 bases. J was trimmed by 10 bases and V by 3 bases; bases with no gene match: 10. CDR3 length: 16 amino acids. Germline CDR1 and CDR2: ENHRY and SYGVKD. The CDR3 loop is CAISEPGQGIGSPLHF. CDR3 in DNA: TGTGCCATCAGTGAACCCGGACAGGGGATTGGATCACCCCTCCACTTT.

This clonotype showed up many times. The chain is built from TRBV5-1 and TRBJ2-7, with TRBD1 identical over 7 bases. In germline, CDR1 is SGHRS, CDR2 YFSETQ. The length of the CDR3 is 15 residues. V shed 0 bases and J 2 bases; nucleotides not matched to a gene: 5. This CDR3 is CASSLGPGQTYEQYF. The DNA for the CDR3 is TGCGCCAGCAGCTTGGGACCGGGACAGACCTACGAGCAGTACTTC.

This clonotype appeared once. The chain has TRBV5-4 and TRBJ2-1; 10 bases agree with TRBD2. The junction had 6 bases not matched to a gene; V was cut back by 1 base and J by 8 bases. Germline values: CDR1 SGHNT, CDR2 YYREEE (reference sequence). This CDR3 region has 15 residues. The CDR3 spells CASSLRLAGVYEQFF. The CDR3 nucleotides are TGTGCCAGCAGCTTGCGGCTAGCGGGAGTTTATGAGCAGTTCTTC.

This clonotype showed up many times. A junction end diverges from the germline sequence, so it may reflect a read error. J is TRBJ2-7 and V is TRBV15, with D tentatively TRBD1 or TRBD2 (6 bases each). CDR3 length equals 16 residues. Germline V gene data show CDR1 as LNHNV and CDR2 as YYDKDF (reference sequence). CDR3 nucleotides: TGTGCCACCAGCAGAGATGGTTACGGGGGCAGGGTGTTCTTTCACTTC. Translating gives CATSRDGYGGRVFFHF.